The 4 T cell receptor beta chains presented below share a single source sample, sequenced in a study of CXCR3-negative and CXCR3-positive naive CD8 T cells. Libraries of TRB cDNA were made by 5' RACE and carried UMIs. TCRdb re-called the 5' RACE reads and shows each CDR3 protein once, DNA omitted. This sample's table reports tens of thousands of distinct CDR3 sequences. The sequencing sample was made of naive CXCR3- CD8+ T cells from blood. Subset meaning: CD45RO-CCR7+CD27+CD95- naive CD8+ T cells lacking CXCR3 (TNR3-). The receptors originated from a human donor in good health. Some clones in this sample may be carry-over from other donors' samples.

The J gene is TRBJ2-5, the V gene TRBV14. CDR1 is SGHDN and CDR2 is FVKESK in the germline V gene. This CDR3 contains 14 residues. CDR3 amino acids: CASSPRHGQETQYF.

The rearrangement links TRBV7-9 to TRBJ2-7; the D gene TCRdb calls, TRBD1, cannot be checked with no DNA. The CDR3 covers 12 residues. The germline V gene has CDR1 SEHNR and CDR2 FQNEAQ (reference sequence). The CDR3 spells CASGQGNYEQYF.

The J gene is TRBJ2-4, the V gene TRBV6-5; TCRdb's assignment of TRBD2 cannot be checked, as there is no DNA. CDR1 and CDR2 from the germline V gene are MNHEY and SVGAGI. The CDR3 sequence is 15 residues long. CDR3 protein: CASSRGLAGGNIQYF.

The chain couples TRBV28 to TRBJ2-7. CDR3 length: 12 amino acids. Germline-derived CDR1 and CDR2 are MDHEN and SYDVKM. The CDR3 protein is CASSLFTYEQYF.